This record concerns one T cell receptor beta chain sequence. Its antigen is unidentified. This entry comes from a study of CD8 T cells in ankylosing spondylitis. Study conclusions and caveats: Ankylosing spondylitis blood appeared to carry a characteristic TCR beta motif of fewer than 10 highly homologous variants. Significant enrichment of disease-linked clones was reportedly seen in matched ankylosing spondylitis synovial fluid.

The CDR3 sequence is 14 residues long. Germline-derived CDR1 and CDR2 are SQVTM and ANQGSEA. The V and J ends lost 0 bases and 7 bases respectively, with 12 bases between them. In making TCR beta libraries, quantitative 5'-RACE with molecular barcodes was used. TCRdb called the 5' RACE reads again in MiXCR, with one record for every CDR3 protein. The sample shows 250,000 to 300,000 distinct CDR3 sequences, more than 15% of them seen only once. Sequenced input: blood, either unsorted or a sorted T cell fraction (not recorded which). The TCR originated in a male donor with ankylosing spondylitis or in good health (not recorded which). The chain combines TRBV29-1 with TRBJ1-4; the D gene is possibly TRBD1 (6 bases). The CDR3 nucleotides read TGCAGCGTTGAAGAGGCAGGGGAAGGTGAAAAACTGTTTTTT. Encoded protein: CSVEEAGEGEKLFF. The full variable domain, its missing parts supplied by reference TRBV29-1 and TRBJ1-4, is SAVISQKPSRDICQRGTSLTIQCQVDSQVTMMFWYRQQPGQSLTLIATANQGSEATYESGFVIDKFPISRPNLTFSTLTVSNMSPEDSSIYLCSVEEAGEGEKLFFGSGTQLSVL.